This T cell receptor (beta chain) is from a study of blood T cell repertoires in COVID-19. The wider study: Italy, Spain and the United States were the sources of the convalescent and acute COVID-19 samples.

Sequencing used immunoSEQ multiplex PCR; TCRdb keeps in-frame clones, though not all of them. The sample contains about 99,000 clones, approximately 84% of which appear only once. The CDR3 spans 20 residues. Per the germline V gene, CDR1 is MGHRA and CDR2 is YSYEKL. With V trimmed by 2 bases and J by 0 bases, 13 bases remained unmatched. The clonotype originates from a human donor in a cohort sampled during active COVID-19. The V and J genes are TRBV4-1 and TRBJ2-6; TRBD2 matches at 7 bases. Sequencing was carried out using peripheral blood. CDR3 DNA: TGCGCCAGCAGCCAACTTCCTTCGGGGGGTCCAGGCTCTGGGGCCAACGTCCTGACTTTC. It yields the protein CASSQLPSGGPGSGANVLTF.